This T cell receptor (beta chain) was sequenced in a study of PD-L1 blockade in urothelial cancer. The data were produced by immunoSEQ multiplex PCR, yet TCRdb's version contains in-frame clones alone and is incomplete. The sample contains 17,000 or so clones, 87% of which appear only once. Trimming cost V 4 bases and J 3 bases; bases outside gene matches: 10. Germline-derived CDR1 and CDR2 are SGHTS and YDEGEE. CDR3 length equals 16 residues. The rearrangement uses TRBV5-8 and TRBJ2-5, with 9 bases identical to TRBD1. The receptor comes from a man aged 50-60 years with urothelial cancer. Sequenced here: PBMCs, sampled around atezolizumab (anti-PD-L1) treatment. CDR3 in amino acids: CASSISTGGSEETQYF. CDR3 nucleotide sequence: TGTGCCAGCAGCATTTCCACAGGGGGCAGCGAAGAGACCCAGTACTTC.